This T cell receptor (beta chain) was sequenced during a study of immune evolution from preneoplasia to lung adenocarcinoma. Germline-derived CDR1 and CDR2 are KGHSH and LQKENI. The CDR3 contains 14 residues. V gave up 2 bases and J gave up 3 bases, with 8 bases separating them. The protocol was immunoSEQ multiplex PCR, while the TCRdb copy is restricted to in-frame clones and leaves out a portion. Found here are about 5,000 clones, around four fifths of them singletons; the top ten hold 20% to 25%. This clonotype was obtained from a donor older than 65 with lung adenocarcinoma. Material: FFPE adjacent normal lung tissue. The chain carries TRBV18 and TRBJ1-5, with D unclear. CDR3 protein: CASSPNGDNQPQHF. The CDR3 DNA reads TGTGCCAGCTCACCAAATGGGGACAATCAGCCCCAGCATTTT.